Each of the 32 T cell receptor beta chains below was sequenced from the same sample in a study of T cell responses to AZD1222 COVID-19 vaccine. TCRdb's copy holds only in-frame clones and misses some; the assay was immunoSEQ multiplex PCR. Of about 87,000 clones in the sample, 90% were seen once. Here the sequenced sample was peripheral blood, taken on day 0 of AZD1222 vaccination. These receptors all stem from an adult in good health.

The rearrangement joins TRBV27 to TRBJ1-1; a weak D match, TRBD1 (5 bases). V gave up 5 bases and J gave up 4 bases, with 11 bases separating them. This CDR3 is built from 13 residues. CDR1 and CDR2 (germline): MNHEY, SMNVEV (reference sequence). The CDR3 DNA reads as TGTGCCAGCAGTAGTTCGGGGGGCACTGAAGCTTTCTTT. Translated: CASSSSGGTEAFF.

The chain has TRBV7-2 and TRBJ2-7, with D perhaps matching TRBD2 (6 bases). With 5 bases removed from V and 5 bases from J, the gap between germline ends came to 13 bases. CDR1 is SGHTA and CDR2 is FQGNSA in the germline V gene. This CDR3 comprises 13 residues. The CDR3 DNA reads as TGTGCCAGCAGCCGTCGGGGGTCCGACGAGCAGTACTTC. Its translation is CASSRRGSDEQYF.

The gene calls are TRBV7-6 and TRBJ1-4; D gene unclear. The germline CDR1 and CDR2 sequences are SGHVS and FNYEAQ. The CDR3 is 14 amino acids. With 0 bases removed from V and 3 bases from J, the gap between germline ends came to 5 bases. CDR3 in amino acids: CASSLAHANEKLFF. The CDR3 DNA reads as TGTGCCAGCAGCTTAGCGCACGCTAATGAAAAACTGTTTTTT.

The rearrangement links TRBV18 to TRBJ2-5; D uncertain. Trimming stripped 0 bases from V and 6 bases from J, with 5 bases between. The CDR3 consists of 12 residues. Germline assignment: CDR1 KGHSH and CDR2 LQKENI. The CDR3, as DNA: TGTGCCAGCTCACCACCGTCCCAGACCCAGTACTTC. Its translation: CASSPPSQTQYF.

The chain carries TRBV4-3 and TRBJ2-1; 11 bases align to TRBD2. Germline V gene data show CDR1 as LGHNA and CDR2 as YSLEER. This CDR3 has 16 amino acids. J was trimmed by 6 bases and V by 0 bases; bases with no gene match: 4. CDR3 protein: CASSQEALAGGNEQFF. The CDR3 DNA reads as TGCGCCAGCAGCCAAGAAGCCCTAGCGGGGGGCAATGAGCAGTTCTTC.

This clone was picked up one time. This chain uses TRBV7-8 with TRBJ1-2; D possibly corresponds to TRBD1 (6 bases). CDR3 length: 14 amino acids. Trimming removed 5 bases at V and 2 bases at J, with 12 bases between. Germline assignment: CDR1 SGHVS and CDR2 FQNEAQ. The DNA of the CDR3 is TGTGCCAGCAGCCGGTCCCAGGGGAACTATGGCTACACCTTC. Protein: CASSRSQGNYGYTF.

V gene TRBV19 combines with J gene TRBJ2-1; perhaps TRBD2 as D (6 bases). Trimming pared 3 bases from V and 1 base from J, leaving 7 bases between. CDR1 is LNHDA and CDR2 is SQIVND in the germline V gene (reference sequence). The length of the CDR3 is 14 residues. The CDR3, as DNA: TGTGCCAGTAGTATTGGGACTTCCTACAATGAGCAGTTCTTC. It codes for CASSIGTSYNEQFF.

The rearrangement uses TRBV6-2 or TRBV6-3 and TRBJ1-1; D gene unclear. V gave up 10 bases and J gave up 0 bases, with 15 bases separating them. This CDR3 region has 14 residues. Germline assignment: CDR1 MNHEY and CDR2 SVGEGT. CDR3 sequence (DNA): TGTGCCACCAGCGAGCTTTACATGAACACTGAAGCTTTCTTT. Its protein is CATSELYMNTEAFF.

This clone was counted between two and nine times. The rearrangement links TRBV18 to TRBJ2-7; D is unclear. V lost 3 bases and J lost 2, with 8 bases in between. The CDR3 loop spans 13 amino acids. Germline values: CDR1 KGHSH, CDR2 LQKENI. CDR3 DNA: TGTGCCAGCTCACCGAGTCAGGCCTACGAGCAGTACTTC. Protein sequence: CASSPSQAYEQYF.

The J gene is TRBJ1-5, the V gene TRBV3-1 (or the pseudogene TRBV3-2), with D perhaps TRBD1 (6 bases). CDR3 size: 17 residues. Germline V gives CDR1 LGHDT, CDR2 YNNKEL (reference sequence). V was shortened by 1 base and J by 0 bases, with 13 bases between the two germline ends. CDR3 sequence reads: CASSQGLGAPSNQPQHF. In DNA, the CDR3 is TGTGCCAGCAGCCAAGGTCTGGGGGCACCTAGCAATCAGCCCCAGCATTTT.

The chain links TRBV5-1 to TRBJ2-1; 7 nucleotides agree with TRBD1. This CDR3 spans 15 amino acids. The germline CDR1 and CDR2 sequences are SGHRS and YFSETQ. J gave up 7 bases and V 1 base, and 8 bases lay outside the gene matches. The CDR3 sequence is CASSLRQGRANEQFF. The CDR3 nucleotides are TGCGCCAGCAGCTTGCGACAGGGAAGGGCAAATGAGCAGTTCTTC.

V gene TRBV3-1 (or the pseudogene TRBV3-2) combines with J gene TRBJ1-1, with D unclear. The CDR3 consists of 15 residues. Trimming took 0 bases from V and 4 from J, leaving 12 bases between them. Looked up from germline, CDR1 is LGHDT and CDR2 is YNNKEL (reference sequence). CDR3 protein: CASSQDLAGRTEAFF. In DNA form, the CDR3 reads TGTGCCAGCAGCCAAGATTTGGCCGGGCGCACTGAAGCTTTCTTT.

The chain's CDR3 is CASSPNMDRGTSYEQYF. CDR3 DNA sequence: TGTGCCAGCAGCCCCAACATGGACAGGGGGACTTCCTACGAGCAGTACTTC. The chain uses TRBV3-1 (or the pseudogene TRBV3-2) and TRBJ2-7, with 10 bases matching TRBD1. The CDR3 consists of 17 residues. Germline CDR1 is LGHDT and CDR2 is YNNKEL (reference sequence). V shed 4 bases and J 1 base; nucleotides not matched to a gene: 10.

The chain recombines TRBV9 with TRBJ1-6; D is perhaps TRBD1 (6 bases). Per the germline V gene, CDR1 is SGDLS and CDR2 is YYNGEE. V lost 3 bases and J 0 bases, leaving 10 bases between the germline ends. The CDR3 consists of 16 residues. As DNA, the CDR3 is TGTGCCAGCAGCGCGGACAGTAGCTCCTATAATTCACCCCTCCACTTT. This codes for CASSADSSSYNSPLHF.

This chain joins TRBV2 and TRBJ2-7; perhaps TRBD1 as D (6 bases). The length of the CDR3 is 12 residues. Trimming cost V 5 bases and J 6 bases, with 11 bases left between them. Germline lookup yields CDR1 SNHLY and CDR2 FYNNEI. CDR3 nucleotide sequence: TGTGCCAGCAGTCGAGTGGGGGCCGAGCAGTACTTC. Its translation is CASSRVGAEQYF.

The chain's CDR3 is CASSIDRRGLVGYTF. As DNA, the CDR3 is TGTGCCAGTAGTATAGATCGAAGGGGGCTAGTGGGCTACACCTTC. This chain uses TRBV19 with TRBJ1-2; 7 bases align to TRBD1. The junction had 9 bases not matched to a gene; V was cut back by 0 bases and J by 8 bases. CDR3 length equals 15 residues. Germline CDR1 LNHDA, CDR2 SQIVND (reference sequence).

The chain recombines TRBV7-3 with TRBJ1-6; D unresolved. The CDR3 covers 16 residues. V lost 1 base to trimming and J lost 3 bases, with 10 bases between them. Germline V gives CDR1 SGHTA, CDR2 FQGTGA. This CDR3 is CASSLRPHFYNSPLHF. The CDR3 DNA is TGTGCCAGCAGCTTAAGGCCCCATTTCTATAATTCACCCCTCCACTTT.

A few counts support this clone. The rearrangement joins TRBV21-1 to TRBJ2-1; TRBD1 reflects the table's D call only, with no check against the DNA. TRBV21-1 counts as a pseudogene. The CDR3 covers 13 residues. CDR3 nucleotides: TGTGCCAGCACCGGGACAGGGTACAATGAGCAGTTCTTC. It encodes CASTGTGYNEQFF.

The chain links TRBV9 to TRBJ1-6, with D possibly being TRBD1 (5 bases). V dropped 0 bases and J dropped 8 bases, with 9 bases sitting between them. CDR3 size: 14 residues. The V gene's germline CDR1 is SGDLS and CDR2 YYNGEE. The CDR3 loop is CASSVGGAHSPLHF. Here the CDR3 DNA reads TGTGCCAGCAGCGTAGGAGGGGCTCATTCACCCCTCCACTTT.

CDR3 DNA sequence: TGTGCCAGCAGCCCGAACAGTGCCCGTTTGTTTTTT. Translating gives CASSPNSARLFF. The chain links TRBV12-3 or TRBV12-4 to TRBJ1-4; D uncertain. V gave up 6 bases and J gave up 15 bases, with 17 bases separating them. There are 12 residues in the CDR3.

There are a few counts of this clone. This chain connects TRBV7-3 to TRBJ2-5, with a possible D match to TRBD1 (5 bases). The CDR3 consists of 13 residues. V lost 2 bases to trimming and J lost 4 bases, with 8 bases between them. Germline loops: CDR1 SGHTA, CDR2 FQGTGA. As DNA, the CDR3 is TGTGCCAGCAGCTTAGGACAAAGAGAGACCCAGTACTTC. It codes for CASSLGQRETQYF.

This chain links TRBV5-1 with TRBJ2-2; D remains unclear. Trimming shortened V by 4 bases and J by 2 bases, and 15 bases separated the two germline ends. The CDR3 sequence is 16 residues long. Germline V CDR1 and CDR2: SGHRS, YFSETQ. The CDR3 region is CASSPQIQINTGELFF. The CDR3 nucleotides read TGCGCCAGCAGCCCCCAGATACAAATAAACACCGGGGAGCTGTTTTTT.

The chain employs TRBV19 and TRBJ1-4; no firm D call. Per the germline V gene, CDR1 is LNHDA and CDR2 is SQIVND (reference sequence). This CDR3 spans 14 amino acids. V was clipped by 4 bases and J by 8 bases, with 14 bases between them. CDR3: CASSTRPSREKLFF. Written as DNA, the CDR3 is TGTGCCAGTAGTACCCGCCCCAGTCGAGAAAAACTGTTTTTT. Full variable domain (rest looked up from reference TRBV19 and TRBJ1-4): DGGITQSPKYLFRKEGQNVTLSCEQNLNHDAMYWYRQDPGQGLRLIYYSQIVNDFQKGDIAEGYSVSREKKESFPLTVTSAQKNPTAFYLCASSTRPSREKLFFGSGTQLSVL.

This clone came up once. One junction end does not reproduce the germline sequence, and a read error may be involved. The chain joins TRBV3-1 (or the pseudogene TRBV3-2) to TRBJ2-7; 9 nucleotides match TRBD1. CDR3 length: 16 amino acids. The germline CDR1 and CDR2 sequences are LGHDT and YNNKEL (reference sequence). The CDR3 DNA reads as TGTGCCAGCAGCCAAGATCTTTGGACAGGGGTAAGACCAGACTTCTTC. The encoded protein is CASSQDLWTGVRPDFF.

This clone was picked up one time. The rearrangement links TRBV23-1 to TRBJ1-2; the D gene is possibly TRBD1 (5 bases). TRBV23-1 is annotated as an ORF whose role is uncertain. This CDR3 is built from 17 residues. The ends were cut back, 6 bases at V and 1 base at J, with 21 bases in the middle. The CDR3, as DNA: TGCGCCAGCAGCCGGTTTCTTCCAGGGTCTCGTAACTATGGCTACACCTTC. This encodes CASSRFLPGSRNYGYTF.

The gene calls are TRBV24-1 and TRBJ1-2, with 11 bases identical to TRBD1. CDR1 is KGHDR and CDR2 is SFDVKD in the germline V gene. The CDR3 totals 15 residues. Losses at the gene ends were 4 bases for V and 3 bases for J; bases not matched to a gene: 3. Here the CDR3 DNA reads TGTGCCACCAGTGAGCCGGGACAGGGGGACTATGGCTACACCTTC. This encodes CATSEPGQGDYGYTF.

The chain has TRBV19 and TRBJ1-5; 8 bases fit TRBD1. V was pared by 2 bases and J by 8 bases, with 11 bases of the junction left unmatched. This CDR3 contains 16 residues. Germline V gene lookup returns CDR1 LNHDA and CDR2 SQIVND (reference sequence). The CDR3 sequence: CASSISPPGQGEPQHF. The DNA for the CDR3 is TGTGCCAGTAGTATATCCCCCCCCGGACAGGGAGAGCCCCAGCATTTT.

The CDR3 DNA is TGTGCCAGCAGCTTAGGACAGGGGGTGACTGAAGCTTTCTTT. Translation gives CASSLGQGVTEAFF. This chain joins TRBV7-9 and TRBJ1-1, with 9 positions matching TRBD1. The CDR3 consists of 14 residues. Trimming took 1 base from V and 5 from J; bases not matched to a gene: 2. The V gene's germline CDR1 is SEHNR and CDR2 FQNEAQ (reference sequence).

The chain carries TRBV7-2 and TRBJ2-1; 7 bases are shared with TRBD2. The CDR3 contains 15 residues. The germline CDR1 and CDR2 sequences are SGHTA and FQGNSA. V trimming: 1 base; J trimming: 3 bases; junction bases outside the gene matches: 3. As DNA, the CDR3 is TGTGCCAGCAGCTTAGTGGCGGGGGACTACAATGAGCAGTTCTTC. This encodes CASSLVAGDYNEQFF.

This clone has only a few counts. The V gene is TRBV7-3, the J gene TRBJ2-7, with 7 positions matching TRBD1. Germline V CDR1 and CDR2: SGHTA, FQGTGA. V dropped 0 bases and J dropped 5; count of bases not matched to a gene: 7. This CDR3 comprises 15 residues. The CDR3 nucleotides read TGTGCCAGCAGCTTAACTGGGGGACAGAACGACGAGCAGTACTTC. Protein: CASSLTGGQNDEQYF.

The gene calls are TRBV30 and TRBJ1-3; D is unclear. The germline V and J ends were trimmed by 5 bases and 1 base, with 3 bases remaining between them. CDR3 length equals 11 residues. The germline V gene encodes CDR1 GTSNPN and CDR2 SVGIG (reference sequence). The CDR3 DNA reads TGTGCCTGGGGGTCTGGAAACACCATATATTTT. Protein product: CAWGSGNTIYF.

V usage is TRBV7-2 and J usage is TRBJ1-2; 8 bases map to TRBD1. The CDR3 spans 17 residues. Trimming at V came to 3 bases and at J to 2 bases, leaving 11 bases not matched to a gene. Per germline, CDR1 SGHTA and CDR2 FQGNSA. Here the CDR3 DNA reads TGTGCCAGCAGCTTGGGGCCAGGGGGCGCAGGAAACTATGGCTACACCTTC. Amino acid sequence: CASSLGPGGAGNYGYTF.